This TCR beta chain was recorded in a study of tumor-infiltrating lymphocytes in primary liver carcinoma (dated by TCRdb to 2016 to 2017). Looking at the study overall: Between late 2015 and March 2016, 4 or 5 patients in China with histopathologically diagnosed primary liver carcinoma had their tumors surgically resected. Technical replicate repertoires showed high reproducibility, with mean shared-clone rates around 0.91 and correlation coefficients above 0.98. Roughly 3.5 to 8 million productive TCRbeta reads were obtained per sample, and no significant difference in read depth was found between tissue types. A total of 35 or so specimens from 5 patients underwent TCRbeta repertoire sequencing, comprising about 25 tumor regions, 5 adjacent noncancerous liver tissues and 5 peripheral blood samples. Tumors of the five patients were stage T1-T3 N0M0 with maximum diameters of roughly 4.2 to 11 cm. Of the five patients, three men and two women aged 30 to 69 years, four had hepatocellular carcinoma and one had combined HCC and intrahepatic cholangiocarcinoma. The study combined TCRbeta repertoire sequencing, expression microarrays and whole-exome sequencing across five regions of each liver tumor, with adjacent normal tissue and blood. What the study reported, not specific to this receptor: The top 250 clones made up a significantly larger repertoire fraction in tumors than in blood (p = 0.039). Only the TCR beta chain was sequenced, so true repertoire diversity is likely underestimated because unpaired alpha chains were not captured. Bulk unsorted samples precluded comparing CD4+ and CD8+ T cell repertoires. Only 4 or 5 patients were included in the study, and the authors note that the findings should be validated in a larger study. Pairs of tumor regions showed greater repertoire overlap (mean about 35%) than tumor-adjacent pairs (roughly 17%) or tumor-blood pairs (roughly 15%), which is consistent with antigen-driven expansion.

Blood RNA was extracted from unsorted whole blood with TRIzol reagent; germline DNA came from the DNeasy Blood & Tissue kit. At the time of sampling, the patients had chronic HBV infection and had not received any treatment. Before surgery, roughly 4 milliliters of peripheral blood were collected into K2EDTA tubes. TCRbeta-specific cDNA was reverse-transcribed from 500 ng total RNA using a constant-region primer and ProtoScript II reverse transcriptase. TCRbeta libraries were built with three nested multiplex PCR rounds, a slightly modified ARM-PCR procedure. Each of the first two PCR rounds ran for approximately 10 cycles using multiplex TRBV1-TRBV30 forward primers together with a Cbeta reverse primer. Sample barcodes and Illumina adapters were attached in a final 25-cycle PCR using Deep VentR polymerase. Amplicons of 200-500 bp were gel-purified with a QIAquick gel extraction kit before sequencing. An Illumina HiSeq 2500 was used to sequence the TCRbeta amplicons, generating 250-bp paired-end reads. In the original analysis: Reads were quality-trimmed with Trimmomatic v0.33, and paired reads were merged with FLASH v1.2.11 to recover full CDR3 sequences. V, D and J germline segments were assigned to the rearranged TCRbeta sequences by MiGEC v1.2.1b. Clonotype statistics and Shannon-Wiener diversity indices were calculated with VDJtools v1.0.0. Except for diversity analysis, only each sample's 250 most abundant clonotypes were used in subsequent analyses to reduce sampling bias. Using fastp at Q25 and MiXCR, TCRdb reprocessed the public reads and kept productive beta chains. One record per CDR3 amino acid sequence lists the most common genes and DNA. TCRdb assigned the V and J calls; the authors' analysis was not used. This sample holds 310,000 or so distinct CDR3 sequences; less than 70% were observed only once. Clones ranked in the top ten supply about 6.1% of the sample.

The CDR3 has 16 amino acids, counting the end cysteine and phenylalanine. The read is trimmed to its CDR3 DNA, 48 bases read in frame from base 1. V drops 4 bases and J drops 1 base, leaving 14 bases in between. Turning to this clonotype: Its antigen is still unknown. This may be a read error, as it is one base from a much larger clone.

The sample comprised peripheral blood. This receptor chain uses TRBV12-3 or TRBV12-4 and TRBJ1-5; TRBD1 is possibly the D segment (6 matching bases). The TCR was taken from a man aged 40-49 years with primary liver carcinoma and hepatitis B virus infection. In nucleotides, the sequence is TGTGCCAGCAGTTCAAGGACAGAGGGAAGCAATCAGCCCCAGCATTTT. Its amino acids are CASSSRTEGSNQPQHF.